The 13 T cell receptor beta chains presented below share a single source sample, sequenced in a study of OX40 agonist ivuxolimab in advanced cancers. Only in-frame clones appear in the TCRdb table, and some are missing; sequencing was by immunoSEQ multiplex PCR. The sample has about 77,000 clones, approximately 89% seen once; the top ten hold approximately 2.3%. The material sequenced was CD4+ or CD8+ T cells sorted from blood, taken in a trial of the OX40 agonist ivuxolimab. These receptor sequences come from an adult with an advanced solid tumor such as melanoma, head and neck, liver or kidney cancer.

The chain links TRBV5-1 to TRBJ2-5; 8 bases fit TRBD2. With V trimmed by 0 bases and J by 3 bases, 7 bases remained unmatched. Per the germline V gene, CDR1 is SGHRS and CDR2 is YFSETQ. This CDR3 contains 16 residues. The CDR3 here is CASSLALAGSEETQYF. The CDR3 DNA sequence: TGCGCCAGCAGCTTGGCGCTAGCGGGCTCTGAAGAGACCCAGTACTTC.

This clone was seen a handful of times. The chain carries TRBV7-2 and TRBJ2-5; 8 bases line up with TRBD2. Germline V gene lookup returns CDR1 SGHTA and CDR2 FQGNSA. This CDR3 comprises 14 residues. With V trimmed by 10 bases and J by 1 base, 8 bases remained unmatched. For the CDR3, the DNA is TGTGCCACCTCCGGGCTAGCGGGCCAAGAGACCCAGTACTTC. Its translation: CATSGLAGQETQYF.

The chain carries TRBV16 and TRBJ1-4; D is ambiguous. Germline CDR1 is KGHSY and CDR2 is FQNENV. Trimming shortened V by 4 bases and J by 7 bases, and 19 bases separated the two germline ends. The CDR3 has 16 residues. Written as DNA, the CDR3 is TGTGCCAGCAGCCGCGCTCCAGGTCAGTTCAGTGAAAAACTGTTTTTT. This sequence encodes CASSRAPGQFSEKLFF.

The rearrangement uses TRBV7-2 and TRBJ2-2; possibly TRBD1 for D (5 bases). The V and J ends lost 1 base and 7 bases respectively, with 13 bases between them. The CDR3 contains 15 residues. Germline V CDR1 and CDR2: SGHTA, FQGNSA. CDR3 protein: CASSLGSPRGGELFF. The CDR3 coding sequence is TGTGCCAGCAGCTTAGGGAGCCCTAGGGGCGGGGAGCTGTTTTTT.

The V call is TRBV7-9, the J call TRBJ2-1; no clear D gene. The length of the CDR3 is 13 residues. Deletions cut 7 bases from V and 5 bases from J, with 12 bases between. Per the germline V gene, CDR1 is SEHNR and CDR2 is FQNEAQ (reference sequence). The CDR3 DNA follows: TGTGCCAGCACCCCCCAAGCCCACAATGAGCAGTTCTTC. It codes for CASTPQAHNEQFF.

The J gene is TRBJ2-1, the V gene TRBV5-1, with 8 bases that match TRBD1. The CDR3 is made up of 14 amino acids. Germline V gene data show CDR1 as SGHRS and CDR2 as YFSETQ. J gave up 5 bases and V 4 bases, and 5 bases lay outside the gene matches. The CDR3 DNA reads TGCGCCAGCAGCCCAGGGGGCGATAACAATGAGCAGTTCTTC. Its protein is CASSPGGDNNEQFF.

This chain connects TRBV5-4 to TRBJ1-5; D is unresolved. With 1 base removed from V and 4 bases from J, the gap between germline ends came to 3 bases. CDR3 length: 12 amino acids. The germline gives CDR1 SGHNT, CDR2 YYREEE (reference sequence). The CDR3 is CASSLPNQPQHF. The CDR3 DNA reads as TGTGCCAGCAGCTTGCCAAATCAGCCCCAGCATTTT.

This clone was found once. The CDR3: CASRAGLRTGELFF. The DNA for the CDR3 is TGTGCCAGCAGGGCCGGACTAAGAACCGGGGAGCTGTTTTTT. The chain combines TRBV2 with TRBJ2-2, with D possibly being TRBD2 (6 bases). The V end lost 6 bases, the J end lost 5 bases, and 13 bases lay between the germline ends. The germline CDR1 and CDR2 sequences are SNHLY and FYNNEI. CDR3 length: 14 amino acids.

The rearrangement links TRBV19 to TRBJ1-4, with 8 bases fitting TRBD1. CDR3 length: 16 residues. Germline-derived CDR1 and CDR2 are LNHDA and SQIVND (reference sequence). V shed 3 bases and J 6 bases; nucleotides not matched to a gene: 9. Here the CDR3 reads CASSMWGDRPDEKLFF. CDR3 bases: TGTGCCAGTAGTATGTGGGGGGACAGGCCTGATGAAAAACTGTTTTTT.

This clone was detected only once. The rearrangement uses TRBV7-8 and TRBJ1-4, with TRBD1 identical over 7 bases. This CDR3 contains 16 residues. CDR1 is SGHVS, CDR2 FQNEAQ, per germline. V dropped 5 bases and J dropped 7; count of bases not matched to a gene: 13. CDR3 amino acids: CASSKLTGVLPEKLFF. The CDR3 bases are TGTGCCAGCAGCAAACTCACAGGGGTACTCCCTGAAAAACTGTTTTTT.

The J gene is TRBJ2-7, the V gene TRBV29-1; perhaps D is TRBD1 or TRBD2 (5 bases each). V lost 4 bases, J lost 5 bases, and 12 bases lay in between. This CDR3 is 12 amino acids long. In germline, CDR1 is SQVTM, CDR2 ANQGSEA. The CDR3, as DNA: TGCAGCGTTGGGGACCACTATGACGAGCAGTACTTC. Translation gives CSVGDHYDEQYF.

This rearrangement joins TRBV4-1 to TRBJ2-5; maybe TRBD1 (6 bases). The germline V and J ends were trimmed by 3 bases and 5 bases, with 7 bases remaining between them. The CDR3 contains 12 residues. Per the germline V gene, CDR1 is MGHRA and CDR2 is YSYEKL. The CDR3 region is CASSQGAETQYF. In DNA, the CDR3 is TGCGCCAGCAGCCAGGGGGCGGAGACCCAGTACTTC.

The CDR3 sequence: CASRGLAGYTDTQYF. Here the CDR3 DNA reads TGTGCCAGCAGGGGACTAGCGGGGTACACAGATACGCAGTATTTT. V usage is TRBV6-1 and J usage is TRBJ2-3; 13 bases align to TRBD2. CDR1 is MNHNS, CDR2 SASEGT, per germline. The CDR3 loop spans 15 amino acids. Germline trimming cut 6 bases from V and 2 bases from J; bases unmatched to any gene: 2.